The 3 T cell receptor beta chains in this list originate from one sample, sequenced in a study of response to subunit inactivated influenza vaccine. Using its own MiXCR run on the RT-PCR reads, TCRdb lists one record per CDR3 protein. The sample consists of 500,000 to 550,000 distinct CDR3 sequences, 6.5% to 8% of them appearing once. The sequences come from PBMCs from blood, collected around 25 months after vaccination. The receptor set was obtained from a man aged 50 to 75 who received an inactivated influenza vaccine.

This chain links TRBV20-1 with TRBJ2-5; D perhaps matches TRBD1 (5 bases). CDR1 is DFQATT and CDR2 is SNEGSKA in the germline V gene (reference sequence). Deletions cut 6 bases from V and 5 bases from J, with 19 bases between. The CDR3 covers 14 residues. The CDR3: CSASLRQSWETQYF. The CDR3 DNA follows: TGCAGTGCGAGTCTCCGACAGAGTTGGGAGACCCAGTACTTC.

There are a few counts of this clonotype. The J gene is TRBJ2-2, the V gene TRBV5-4; 8 bases are shared with TRBD1. The CDR3 has 20 amino acids. CDR1 and CDR2 (germline): SGHNT, YYREEE (reference sequence). V was clipped by 0 bases and J by 0 bases; unmatched bases: 13. CDR3 residues: CASSLAGTGLLVANTGELFF. The CDR3 DNA sequence: TGTGCCAGCAGCTTGGCAGGGACAGGACTCCTCGTCGCGAACACCGGGGAGCTGTTTTTT.

The table lists this clonotype with many counts. The chain links TRBV12-3 or TRBV12-4 to TRBJ2-5, with 8 bases identical to TRBD1. The V gene end was trimmed by 6 bases and the J gene end by 5 bases; junction bases not matched to a gene: 8. The CDR3 runs to 14 residues. CDR3 amino acids: CASSRQGTAETQYF. Here the CDR3 DNA reads TGTGCCAGCAGCCGACAGGGGACGGCCGAGACCCAGTACTTC.